This passage covers 27 T cell receptor beta chains from one sample sequenced in a study of spatial heterogeneity in lung cancer. TCRdb used MiXCR to reprocess the 5' RACE reads, holding one entry per CDR3 protein. The repertoire has roughly 15,000 distinct CDR3 sequences, approximately 19% of them found once; the top ten carry roughly 6.4%. As for time point: blood at routine non-recurrence follow-up after resection. The sequencing used PBMCs, collected at follow-up. The receptors were sampled from a male donor with early-stage non-small cell lung cancer.

This clonotype is medium-sized by share. The chain carries TRBV9 and TRBJ2-2; perhaps TRBD1 as D (5 bases). V was pared by 3 bases and J by 2 bases, with 8 bases between. The germline CDR1 and CDR2 sequences are SGDLS and YYNGEE. The CDR3 spans 14 residues. CDR3 region: CASSETVNTGELFF. CDR3 DNA: TGTGCCAGCAGCGAGACAGTTAACACCGGGGAGCTGTTTTTT.

This clonotype counts as medium-sized (0.01 to 0.1%). The chain employs TRBV19 and TRBJ1-2; TRBD1 might be the D (5 bases). The CDR3 extends over 17 amino acids. Trimming shortened V by 1 base and J by 0 bases, and 15 bases separated the two germline ends. CDR1 and CDR2 from the germline V gene are LNHDA and SQIVND (reference sequence). As DNA, the CDR3 is TGTGCCAGTAGTATAGCGTCACGGGGGAATCCTAACTATGGCTACACCTTC. This gives the protein CASSIASRGNPNYGYTF.

The table lists this clonotype with many counts. This CDR3 is CASRTGTQGSEQFF. CDR3 coding DNA: TGCGCCAGCAGGACAGGGACCCAAGGGAGTGAGCAGTTCTTC. This sequence joins TRBV10-2 and TRBJ2-1, with 7 bases identical to TRBD1. V dropped 6 bases and J dropped 9; count of bases not matched to a gene: 11. CDR1 and CDR2 (germline): WSHSY, SAAADI. The CDR3 extends over 14 amino acids.

The sample holds a few counts of this clonotype. This sequence joins TRBV10-3 and TRBJ2-4, with D possibly TRBD1 on 6 matching bases. V was trimmed by 3 bases and J by 3 bases, leaving 15 bases between them. The CDR3 runs to 16 residues. CDR1 and CDR2 (germline): ENHRY, SYGVKD. CDR3 loop: CAISERTVNSKNIQYF. The CDR3 DNA is TGTGCCATCAGTGAAAGGACAGTAAACAGCAAAAACATTCAGTACTTC.

This clonotype was picked up a small number of times. V is TRBV5-5 and J is TRBJ2-7, with 8 bases identical to TRBD2. The CDR3 has 15 residues. V lost 4 bases to trimming and J lost 4 bases; unmatched junction nucleotides: 10. Germline V gene sequence: CDR1 SGHKS, CDR2 YYEKEE (reference sequence). CDR3: CASSKGGGRGYEQYF. CDR3 coding DNA: TGTGCCAGCAGCAAGGGCGGGGGGCGCGGGTACGAGCAGTACTTC.

This clonotype appeared a few times. The chain joins TRBV4-1 to TRBJ1-1; 9 bases line up with TRBD1. The CDR3 is 17 residues long. In germline, CDR1 is MGHRA, CDR2 YSYEKL. The J segment lost 6 bases and the V segment lost 3 bases, leaving 14 bases of the junction unmatched. CDR3 protein: CASSQDTGQGWKPEAFF. The CDR3 DNA sequence: TGCGCCAGCAGCCAGGATACCGGACAGGGGTGGAAGCCTGAAGCTTTCTTT.

The chain carries TRBV5-1 and TRBJ1-5; 7 bases map to TRBD1. The CDR3 covers 15 residues. CDR1 is SGHRS, CDR2 YFSETQ, per germline. V lost 3 bases, J lost 7 bases, and 10 bases stayed unmatched. The CDR3 nucleotides read TGCGCCAGCAGCTGGCCAGACAGGGAGGTACAGCCCCAGCATTTT. Translated, it gives CASSWPDREVQPQHF.

This clonotype was recorded at least ten times. The V call is TRBV7-2, the J call TRBJ2-5; weak D call: TRBD2 (6 bases). Germline V gene sequence: CDR1 SGHTA, CDR2 FQGNSA. The CDR3 has 15 amino acids. V was pared by 8 bases and J by 3 bases, with 19 bases between. CDR3 amino acids: CASGPFWGGEETQYF. The CDR3 DNA follows: TGTGCCAGCGGCCCCTTTTGGGGAGGAGAAGAGACCCAGTACTTC.

This chain links TRBV5-1 with TRBJ2-7; tentatively, D is TRBD1 (5 bases). The V and J ends lost 3 bases and 0 bases respectively, with 7 bases between them. Germline CDR1 SGHRS, CDR2 YFSETQ. The CDR3 sequence is 13 residues long. In nucleotides, the CDR3 is TGCGCCAGCAGCTCCGACAGCTCCTACGAGCAGTACTTC. It specifies CASSSDSSYEQYF.

This clonotype appeared a few times. The chain recombines TRBV4-2 with TRBJ1-1; D ambiguous. Germline CDR1 LGHNA, CDR2 YNFKEQ. V lost 0 bases, J lost 11 bases, and 22 bases lay in between. The CDR3 loop spans 16 amino acids. This CDR3 is CASSQESGGQGIQAFF. The CDR3 DNA reads TGTGCCAGCAGCCAAGAATCGGGAGGGCAAGGTATCCAGGCTTTCTTT.

The chain is built from TRBV6-6 and TRBJ1-1; weak D call: TRBD1 (5 bases). The CDR3 extends over 13 amino acids. CDR1 is MNHNY, CDR2 SVGAGI, per germline (reference sequence). V dropped 8 bases and J dropped 4 bases, with 14 bases sitting between them. Here the CDR3 reads CASLSGQGTEAFF. Written as DNA, the CDR3 is TGTGCCAGCCTCTCAGGGCAGGGCACTGAAGCTTTCTTT.

This clonotype was counted only a few times. The V gene is TRBV10-3, the J gene TRBJ2-7, with 10 bases aligning to TRBD1. Per germline, CDR1 ENHRY and CDR2 SYGVKD. Unmatched junction bases numbered 6, after V lost 9 bases and J lost 7 bases. This CDR3 contains 12 residues. This chain's CDR3 is CAMRTGGGEQYF. In DNA form, the CDR3 reads TGTGCCATGAGGACAGGGGGAGGGGAGCAGTACTTC.

This clonotype is judged medium-sized (0.01 to 0.1%). The chain is built from TRBV20-1 and TRBJ2-2; tentatively, D is TRBD2 (6 bases). Trimming pared 6 bases from V and 7 bases from J, leaving 12 bases between. CDR1 DFQATT and CDR2 SNEGSKA come from the germline V gene (reference sequence). The CDR3 is 12 amino acids. The CDR3 reads CSAIRGIGELFF. CDR3 in DNA: TGCAGTGCCATCCGGGGGATCGGGGAGCTGTTTTTT.

In its sample, this clonotype is medium-sized. This chain links TRBV18 with TRBJ1-2; D uncertain. The germline V and J ends were trimmed by 5 bases and 0 bases, with 13 bases remaining between them. CDR1 and CDR2 (germline): KGHSH, LQKENI. CDR3 length: 15 amino acids. CDR3 sequence reads: CASSETLTANYGYTF. In DNA, the CDR3 is TGTGCCAGCTCAGAGACACTTACGGCTAACTATGGCTACACCTTC.

Turning to this clonotype: This may be a read error: a much more frequent sequence differs by one nucleotide. The CDR3: CASSPQTAAGSPIHF. The CDR3 coding sequence is TGTGCCAGCTCACCACAAACGGCAGCTGGGTCACCCATCCACTTT. The gene calls are TRBV18 and TRBJ1-6; no firm D call. The CDR3 is 15 amino acids. Per the germline V gene, CDR1 is KGHSH and CDR2 is LQKENI.

The table lists this clonotype with a few counts. The chain recombines TRBV5-1 with TRBJ1-6, with a tentative D call TRBD1 (6 bases). CDR1 SGHRS and CDR2 YFSETQ come from the germline V gene. CDR3 length equals 14 residues. With 4 bases removed from V and 5 bases from J, the gap between germline ends came to 10 bases. The CDR3 nucleotides are TGCGCCAGCAGCGATACAGGGAATAATTCACCCCTCCACTTT. Protein: CASSDTGNNSPLHF. Combining the CDR3 with reference TRBV5-1 and TRBJ1-6 gives the whole variable domain KAGVTQTPRYLIKTRGQQVTLSCSPISGHRSVSWYQQTPGQGLQFLFEYFSETQRNKGNFPGRFSGRQFSNSRSEMNVSTLELGDSALYLCASSDTGNNSPLHFGNGTRLTVT.

A note on this clonotype: This may be a read error: a much more frequent sequence differs by one nucleotide. The chain employs TRBV5-4 and TRBJ2-7; D is unresolved. Germline V CDR1 and CDR2: SGHNT, YYREEE (reference sequence). This CDR3 region has 14 residues. CDR3 amino acids: CVSSSKGRPYEQYF. CDR3 sequence (DNA): TGTGTCAGCAGCTCGAAGGGCCGCCCCTACGAGCAGTACTTC.

The chain has TRBV27 and TRBJ2-1; 7 bases align to TRBD1. The germline V gene encodes CDR1 MNHEY and CDR2 SMNVEV (reference sequence). This CDR3 contains 15 residues. V lost 6 bases to trimming and J lost 8 bases; unmatched junction nucleotides: 13. The CDR3 nucleotides are TGTGCCAGCAGAACGCTCATGACAGGGTCCTATGAGCAGTTCTTC. Translating gives CASRTLMTGSYEQFF.

The chain recombines TRBV4-3 with TRBJ1-6; D remains ambiguous. The CDR3 covers 16 residues. Per the germline V gene, CDR1 is LGHNA and CDR2 is YSLEER. The germline V and J ends were trimmed by 1 base and 7 bases, with 14 bases remaining between them. CDR3 region: CASSQVGETINSPLHF. In nucleotides, the CDR3 is TGCGCCAGCAGCCAAGTCGGTGAGACAATAAATTCACCCCTCCACTTT.

The count of this clonotype is one. The gene calls are TRBV10-3 and TRBJ2-5; TRBD1 aligns across 9 bases. The trim removed 2 bases at V and 5 bases at J, leaving 3 bases unmatched. CDR1 is ENHRY, CDR2 SYGVKD, per germline. This CDR3 region has 14 residues. The CDR3 sequence: CAISEGQGLETQYF. The CDR3 bases are TGTGCCATCAGTGAGGGACAGGGGCTGGAGACCCAGTACTTC.

This clonotype showed up just a few times. The CDR3 is CASSPLTSQGSYEQYF. The CDR3 DNA reads as TGTGCCAGTAGTCCCCTGACCAGCCAGGGCAGCTACGAGCAGTACTTC. The chain couples TRBV19 to TRBJ2-7; possibly TRBD1 for D (5 bases). Germline CDR1 LNHDA, CDR2 SQIVND (reference sequence). The CDR3 has 16 amino acids. Trimming stripped 5 bases from V and 3 bases from J, with 20 bases between.

Judged by abundance, this clonotype is medium-sized. This chain connects TRBV11-2 to TRBJ1-6, with D tentatively TRBD1 (6 bases). Looked up from germline, CDR1 is SGHAT and CDR2 is FQNNGV. This CDR3 region has 14 residues. With 5 bases removed from V and 13 bases from J, the gap between germline ends came to 18 bases. This chain's CDR3 is CASSPGDGPRPLHF. The CDR3 DNA sequence: TGTGCCAGCAGCCCAGGGGACGGTCCCAGGCCCCTCCACTTT.

CDR3 sequence (DNA): TGTGCCAGCAGCACACAGACAGGGCCAGGCTACGAGCAGTACTTC. This sequence encodes CASSTQTGPGYEQYF. The chain recombines TRBV11-2 with TRBJ2-7; TRBD1 agrees at 7 bases. This CDR3 spans 15 amino acids. Germline CDR1 SGHAT, CDR2 FQNNGV. V was clipped by 5 bases and J by 3 bases; unmatched bases: 10.

This clonotype was recorded at least ten times. The CDR3 spells CASRQPVYRGPNTGELFF. The CDR3 DNA follows: TGTGCCAGCAGACAACCCGTGTACAGGGGGCCGAACACCGGGGAGCTGTTTTTT. This chain connects TRBV11-2 to TRBJ2-2, with TRBD1 matching 9 bases. The trim removed 6 bases at V and 0 bases at J, leaving 11 bases unmatched. The CDR3 runs to 18 residues. The germline gives CDR1 SGHAT, CDR2 FQNNGV.

Only a few counts were recorded for this clonotype. V gene TRBV6-2 or TRBV6-3 combines with J gene TRBJ2-3; D gene unclear. This CDR3 spans 13 amino acids. V lost 0 bases and J 4 bases, leaving 5 bases between the germline ends. Germline V gives CDR1 MNHEY, CDR2 SVGEGT. DNA for the CDR3: TGTGCCAGCAGTTACTCCAGTGCAGATACGCAGTATTTT. Its translation is CASSYSSADTQYF.

The rearrangement links TRBV5-6 to TRBJ2-3, with TRBD2 matching over 9 bases. Losses at the gene ends were 6 bases for V and 2 bases for J; bases not matched to a gene: 7. This CDR3 is 15 amino acids long. The germline gives CDR1 SGHDT, CDR2 YYEEEE. DNA of the CDR3: TGTGCCAGCATCGTAGCGGGGGACCTCACAGATACGCAGTATTTT. Translation gives CASIVAGDLTDTQYF.

This clonotype was counted a few times. This chain joins TRBV6-2 or TRBV6-3 and TRBJ2-1, with TRBD2 matching 11 bases. Germline assignment: CDR1 MNHEY and CDR2 SVGEGT. V gave up 8 bases and J gave up 0 bases; unmatched junction bases: 15. The CDR3 runs to 19 residues. CDR3 loop: CASRQPGLAAASSYNEQFF. DNA of the CDR3: TGTGCCAGCCGCCAACCGGGACTAGCGGCGGCCAGCTCCTACAATGAGCAGTTCTTC.